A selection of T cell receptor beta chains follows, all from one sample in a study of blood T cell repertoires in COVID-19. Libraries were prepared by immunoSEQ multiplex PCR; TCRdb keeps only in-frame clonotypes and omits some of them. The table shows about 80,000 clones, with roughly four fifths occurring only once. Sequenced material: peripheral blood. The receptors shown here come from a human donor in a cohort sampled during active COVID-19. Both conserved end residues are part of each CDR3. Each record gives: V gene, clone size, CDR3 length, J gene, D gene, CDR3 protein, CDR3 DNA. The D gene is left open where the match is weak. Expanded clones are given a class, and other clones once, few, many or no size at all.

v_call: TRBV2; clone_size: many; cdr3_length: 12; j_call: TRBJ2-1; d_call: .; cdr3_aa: CASSWDSNEQFF; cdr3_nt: TGTGCCAGCAGTTGGGACTCCAATGAGCAGTTCTTC
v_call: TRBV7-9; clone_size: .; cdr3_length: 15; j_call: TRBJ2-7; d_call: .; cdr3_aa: CASSAARQSSYEQYF; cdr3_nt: TGTGCCAGCAGCGCAGCGCGACAGAGCTCCTACGAGCAGTACTTC
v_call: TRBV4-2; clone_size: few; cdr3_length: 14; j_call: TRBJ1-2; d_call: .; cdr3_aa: CASSREHQRDGYTF; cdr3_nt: TGTGCCAGCAGCCGGGAGCACCAAAGGGATGGCTACACCTTC
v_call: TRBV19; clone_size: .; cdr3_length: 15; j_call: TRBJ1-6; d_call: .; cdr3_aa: CATRHSSSYNSPLHF; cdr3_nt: TGTGCCACGCGGCACTCGAGCTCCTATAATTCACCCCTCCACTTT
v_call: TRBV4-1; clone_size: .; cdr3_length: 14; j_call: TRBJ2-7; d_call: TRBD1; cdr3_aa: CASRRGQGISEQYF; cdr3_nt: TGCGCCAGCAGAAGGGGACAGGGGATTTCCGAGCAGTACTTC
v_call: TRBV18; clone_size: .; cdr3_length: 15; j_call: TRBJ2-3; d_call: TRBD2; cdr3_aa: CASSPPSGAVDTQYF; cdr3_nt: TGTGCCAGCTCACCACCTAGCGGGGCTGTAGATACGCAGTATTTT
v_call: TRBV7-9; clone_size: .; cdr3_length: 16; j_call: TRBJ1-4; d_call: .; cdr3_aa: CASSSREGSIMRKLFF; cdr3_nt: TGTGCCAGCAGCTCCCGGGAAGGCAGCATAATGAGGAAACTGTTTTTT
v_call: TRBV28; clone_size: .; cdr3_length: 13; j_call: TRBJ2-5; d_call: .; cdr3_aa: CASKLQGPGTQYF; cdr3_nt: TGTGCCAGCAAATTACAGGGTCCCGGGACCCAGTACTTC
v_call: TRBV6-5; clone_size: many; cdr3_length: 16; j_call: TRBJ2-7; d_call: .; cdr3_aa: CASSYYPMPGQHEQYF; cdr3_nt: TGTGCCAGCAGTTACTACCCAATGCCAGGGCAGCACGAGCAGTACTTC
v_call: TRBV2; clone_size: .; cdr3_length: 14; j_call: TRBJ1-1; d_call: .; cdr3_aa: CASSDKGVNTEAFF; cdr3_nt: TGTGCCAGCAGTGATAAAGGGGTGAACACTGAAGCTTTCTTT
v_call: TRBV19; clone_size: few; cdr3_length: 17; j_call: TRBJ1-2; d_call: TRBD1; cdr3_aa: CASSPLAGRDRASGYTF; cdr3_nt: TGTGCCAGTAGCCCGCTGGCGGGCCGGGACAGGGCGTCTGGCTACACCTTC
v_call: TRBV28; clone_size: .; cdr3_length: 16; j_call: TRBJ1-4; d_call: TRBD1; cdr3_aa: CASRPTGAATNEKLFF; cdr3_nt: TGTGCCAGCAGGCCGACAGGGGCGGCAACTAATGAAAAACTGTTTTTT
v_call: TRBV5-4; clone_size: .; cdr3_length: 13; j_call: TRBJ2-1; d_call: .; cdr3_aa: CASSLGAGEEQFF; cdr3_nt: TGTGCCAGCAGCTTGGGGGCAGGGGAAGAGCAGTTCTTC
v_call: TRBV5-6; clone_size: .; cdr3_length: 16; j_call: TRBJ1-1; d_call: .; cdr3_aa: CASSYPSALTNTEAFF; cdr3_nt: TGTGCCAGCAGTTATCCGAGCGCGCTAACGAACACTGAAGCTTTCTTT
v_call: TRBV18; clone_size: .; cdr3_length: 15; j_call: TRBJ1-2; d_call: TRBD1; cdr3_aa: CASSPQTGGDYGYTF; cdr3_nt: TGTGCCAGCTCACCCCAGACAGGGGGTGACTATGGCTACACCTTC
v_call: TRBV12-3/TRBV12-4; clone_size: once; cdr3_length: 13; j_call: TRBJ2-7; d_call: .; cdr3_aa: CASSLDRRGLQYF; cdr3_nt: TGTGCCAGCAGTTTAGACCGCCGAGGGTTGCAGTACTTC
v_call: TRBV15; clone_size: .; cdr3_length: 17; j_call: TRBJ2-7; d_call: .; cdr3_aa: CATSRDPWEARAYEQYF; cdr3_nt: TGTGCCACCAGCAGAGATCCGTGGGAGGCTCGGGCCTACGAGCAGTACTTC
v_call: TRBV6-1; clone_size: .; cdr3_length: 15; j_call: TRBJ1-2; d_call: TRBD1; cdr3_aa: CASSEYMTGVRGYTF; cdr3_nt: TGTGCCAGCAGTGAATATATGACAGGGGTACGCGGCTACACCTTC
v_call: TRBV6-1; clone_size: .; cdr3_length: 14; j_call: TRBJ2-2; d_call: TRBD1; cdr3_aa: CASSRDRNTGELFF; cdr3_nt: TGTGCCAGCAGTAGGGACAGAAACACCGGGGAGCTGTTTTTT
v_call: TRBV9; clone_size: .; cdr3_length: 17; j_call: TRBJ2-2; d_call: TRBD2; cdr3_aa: CASSVYPSGGYTGELFF; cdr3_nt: TGTGCCAGCAGCGTATATCCTAGCGGGGGGTACACCGGGGAGCTGTTTTTT
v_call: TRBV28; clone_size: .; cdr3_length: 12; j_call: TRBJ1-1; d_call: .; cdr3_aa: CASLTGGTEAFF; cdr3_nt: TGTGCCAGTCTCACGGGAGGCACTGAAGCTTTCTTT
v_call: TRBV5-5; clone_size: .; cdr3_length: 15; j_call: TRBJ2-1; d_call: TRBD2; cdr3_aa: CASSLLGEGYNEQFF; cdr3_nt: TGTGCCAGCAGCTTGCTGGGGGAGGGCTACAATGAGCAGTTCTTC
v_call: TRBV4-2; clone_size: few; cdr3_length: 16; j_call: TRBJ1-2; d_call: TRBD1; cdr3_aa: CASSIQTGTGGRGYTF; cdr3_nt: TGTGCCAGCAGCATCCAAACCGGGACAGGGGGACGTGGCTACACCTTC
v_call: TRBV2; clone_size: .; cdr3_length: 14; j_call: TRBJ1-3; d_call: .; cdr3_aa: CASSDPGSYRTIYF; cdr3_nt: TGTGCCAGCAGTGACCCCGGTTCGTATCGCACCATATATTTT
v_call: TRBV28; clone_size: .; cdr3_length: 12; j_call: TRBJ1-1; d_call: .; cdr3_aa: CASRQSGAEAFF; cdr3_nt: TGTGCCAGCAGACAATCAGGGGCTGAAGCTTTCTTT
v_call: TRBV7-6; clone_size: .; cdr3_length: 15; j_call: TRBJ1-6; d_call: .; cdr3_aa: CASSYEGGLNSPLHF; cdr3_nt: TGTGCCAGCAGCTATGAGGGAGGTTTGAATTCACCCCTCCACTTT
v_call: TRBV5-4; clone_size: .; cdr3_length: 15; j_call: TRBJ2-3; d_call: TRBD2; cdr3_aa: CASSISGTSGDTQYF; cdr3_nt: TGTGCCAGCAGCATCTCCGGGACTAGCGGGGATACGCAGTATTTT
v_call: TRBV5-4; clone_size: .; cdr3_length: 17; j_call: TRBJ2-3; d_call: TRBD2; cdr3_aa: CASSSGLAGGHTDTQYF; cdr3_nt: TGTGCCAGCAGCTCCGGACTAGCGGGGGGCCACACAGATACGCAGTATTTT
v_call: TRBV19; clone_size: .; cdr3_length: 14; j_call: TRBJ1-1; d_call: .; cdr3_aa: CASSQPGGSTEAFF; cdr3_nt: TGTGCCAGTAGCCAGCCCGGGGGTAGCACTGAAGCTTTCTTT
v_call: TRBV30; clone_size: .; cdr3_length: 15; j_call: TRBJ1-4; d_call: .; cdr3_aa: CAWSVGGHVNEKLFF; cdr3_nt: TGTGCCTGGAGTGTTGGGGGACACGTTAATGAAAAACTGTTTTTT
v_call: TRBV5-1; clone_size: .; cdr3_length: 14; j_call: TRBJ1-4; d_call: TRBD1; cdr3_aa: CASGTGGTNEKLFF; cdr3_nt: TGCGCCAGCGGGACAGGGGGGACTAATGAAAAACTGTTTTTT
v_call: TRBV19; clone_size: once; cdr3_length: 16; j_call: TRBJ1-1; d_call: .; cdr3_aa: CASSMGRMGDSTEAFF; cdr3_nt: TGTGCCAGTAGTATGGGCCGGATGGGAGATAGCACTGAAGCTTTCTTT
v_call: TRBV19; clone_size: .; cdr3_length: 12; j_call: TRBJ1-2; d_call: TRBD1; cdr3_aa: CASSFDREGYTF; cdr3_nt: TGTGCCAGTAGTTTCGACAGGGAGGGCTACACCTTC
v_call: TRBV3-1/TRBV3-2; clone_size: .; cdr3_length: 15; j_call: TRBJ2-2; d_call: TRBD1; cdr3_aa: CASSQVAGGTGELFF; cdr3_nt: TGTGCCAGCAGCCAAGTGGCAGGGGGAACCGGGGAGCTGTTTTTT
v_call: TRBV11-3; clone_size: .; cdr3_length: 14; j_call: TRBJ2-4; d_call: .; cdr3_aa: CASSHGGTKNIQYF; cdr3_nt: TGTGCCAGCAGCCACGGGGGAACTAAAAACATTCAGTACTTC
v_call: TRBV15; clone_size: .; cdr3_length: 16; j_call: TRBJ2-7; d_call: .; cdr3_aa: CATSARPTTHSYEQYF; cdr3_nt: TGTGCCACCAGCGCCCGCCCGACAACCCACTCTTACGAGCAGTACTTC
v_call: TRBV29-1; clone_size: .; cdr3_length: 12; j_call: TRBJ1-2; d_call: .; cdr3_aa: CSVGYTGYGYTF; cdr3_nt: TGCAGCGTTGGTTACACAGGCTATGGCTACACCTTC
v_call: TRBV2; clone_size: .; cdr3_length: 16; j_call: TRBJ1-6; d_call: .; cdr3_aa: CASSKHGQGIPSPLHF; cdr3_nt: TGTGCCAGCAGTAAGCATGGGCAGGGCATCCCTTCACCCCTCCACTTT
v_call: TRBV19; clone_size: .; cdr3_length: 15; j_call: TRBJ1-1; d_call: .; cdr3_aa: CASSFSEFGFPEAFF; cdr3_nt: TGTGCCAGTAGTTTTTCGGAGTTTGGCTTTCCTGAAGCTTTCTTT
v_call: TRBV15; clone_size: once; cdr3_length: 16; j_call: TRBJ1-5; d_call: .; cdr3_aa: CATSRDRTVDNQPQHF; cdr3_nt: TGTGCCACCAGCAGAGATAGGACAGTGGACAATCAGCCCCAGCATTTT
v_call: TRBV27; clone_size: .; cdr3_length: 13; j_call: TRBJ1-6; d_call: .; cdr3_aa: CASSLTRGSPLHF; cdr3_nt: TGTGCCAGCAGTTTGACTAGAGGCTCACCCCTCCACTTT
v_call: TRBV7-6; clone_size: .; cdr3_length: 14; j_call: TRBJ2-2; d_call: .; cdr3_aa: CASSFGGVTGELFF; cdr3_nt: TGTGCCAGCAGCTTTGGAGGGGTGACCGGGGAGCTGTTTTTT
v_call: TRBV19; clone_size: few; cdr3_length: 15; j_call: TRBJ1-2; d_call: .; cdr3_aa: CASSLLDPDLGGYTF; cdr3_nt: TGTGCCAGTAGTTTACTTGACCCGGACTTGGGTGGCTACACCTTC
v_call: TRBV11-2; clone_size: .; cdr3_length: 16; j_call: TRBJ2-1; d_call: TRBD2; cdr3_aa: CASSLPAGGSYNEQFF; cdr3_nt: TGTGCCAGCAGCTTACCAGCGGGGGGTTCCTACAATGAGCAGTTCTTC
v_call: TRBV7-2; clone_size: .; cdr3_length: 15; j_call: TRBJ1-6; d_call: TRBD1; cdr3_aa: CASSLEGGQWSPLHF; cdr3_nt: TGTGCCAGCAGCTTAGAAGGGGGCCAATGGTCACCCCTCCACTTT
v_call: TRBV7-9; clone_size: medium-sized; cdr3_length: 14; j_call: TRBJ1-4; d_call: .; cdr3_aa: CASSLGGANEKLFF; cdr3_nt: TGTGCCAGCAGCTTGGGCGGGGCTAATGAAAAACTGTTTTTT
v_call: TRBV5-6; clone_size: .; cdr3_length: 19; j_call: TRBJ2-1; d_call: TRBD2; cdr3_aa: CASSLTRLAGGLSYNEQFF; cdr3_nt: TGTGCCAGCAGCTTGACCAGACTAGCGGGGGGGCTGTCCTACAATGAGCAGTTCTTC
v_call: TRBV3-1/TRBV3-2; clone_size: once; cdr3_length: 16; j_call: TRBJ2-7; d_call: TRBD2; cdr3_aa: CASSQVGLAGAYEQYF; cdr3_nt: TGTGCCAGCAGCCAAGTAGGACTAGCGGGGGCCTACGAGCAGTACTTC
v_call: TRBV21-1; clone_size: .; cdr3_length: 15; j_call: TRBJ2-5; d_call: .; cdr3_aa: CASSKEWVQGETQYF; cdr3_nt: TGTGCCAGCAGCAAAGAATGGGTCCAGGGGGAGACCCAGTACTTC
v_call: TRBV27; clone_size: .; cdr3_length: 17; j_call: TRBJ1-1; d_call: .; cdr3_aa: CASSTWRRGTTNTEAFF; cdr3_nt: TGTGCCAGCAGTACATGGCGGAGGGGTACAACGAACACTGAAGCTTTCTTT
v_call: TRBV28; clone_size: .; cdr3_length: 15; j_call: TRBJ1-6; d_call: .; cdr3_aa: CASSLFRVSNSPLHF; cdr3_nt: TGTGCCAGCAGTTTATTTAGAGTTTCCAATTCACCCCTCCACTTT